Below are 5 T cell receptor beta chains sequenced from a single sample in a study of blood T cells in healthy people across ages. A J-beta primer mix and a sample-barcoded 5' primer were used in a second PCR of roughly 6 to 11 cycles. TCRdb reprocessed the 5' RACE reads with MiXCR, giving one entry per CDR3 protein. The sample consists of 1,500,000 or so distinct CDR3 sequences, roughly 43% of them appearing once. What was sequenced was blood. Receptors originate from a woman aged 18-29 years in good health.

The chain uses TRBV12-3 or TRBV12-4 and TRBJ1-1; a weak D match, TRBD1 (5 bases). V was trimmed by 6 bases and J by 6 bases, leaving 17 bases between them. The CDR3 is made up of 14 amino acids. CDR3 in DNA: TGTGCCAGCAGCGAGGGAGGGGTCAATTCTGAAGCTTTCTTT. This encodes CASSEGGVNSEAFF.

The chain uses TRBV11-2 and TRBJ2-1; D not resolved. V was trimmed by 5 bases and J by 4 bases, leaving 18 bases between them. CDR1 and CDR2 from the germline V gene are SGHAT and FQNNGV. CDR3 length: 16 amino acids. The CDR3 here is CASSVHSTRLYNEQFF. In nucleotides, the CDR3 is TGTGCCAGCAGCGTTCACTCCACCAGATTATACAATGAGCAGTTCTTC.

This clonotype was detected a few times. CDR3 region: CASRRGEVNTEAFF. The CDR3, as DNA: TGTGCCAGTCGCAGGGGCGAGGTCAACACTGAAGCTTTCTTT. The V call is TRBV18, the J call TRBJ1-1; perhaps TRBD1 as D (6 bases). Trimming removed 9 bases from V and 2 bases from J, with 16 bases in between. This CDR3 has 14 residues. CDR1 KGHSH and CDR2 LQKENI come from the germline V gene.

J is TRBJ1-6 and V is TRBV6-1, with unresolved D. V lost 7 bases, J lost 5 bases, and 12 bases lay in between. From germline, CDR1 is MNHNS and CDR2 SASEGT. This CDR3 comprises 14 residues. The CDR3 region is CASKHAPDNSPLHF. Here the CDR3 DNA reads TGTGCCAGCAAACATGCACCGGATAATTCACCCCTCCACTTT.

The chain couples TRBV3-1 to TRBJ2-4, with TRBD1 matching 7 bases. The last part of the DNA fits TRBJ2-7 better; the J call may be wrong. This CDR3 contains 16 residues. CDR1 and CDR2 (germline): LGHDT, YNNKEL (reference sequence). The chain's CDR3 is CASSQEDRTGASEQYF. The CDR3 bases are TGTGCCAGCAGCCAAGAGGATAGAACAGGGGCCTCCGAGCAGTACTTC.